This entry lists 25 T cell receptor beta chains sequenced from one sample in a study of blood T cell repertoires in COVID-19. Generated by immunoSEQ multiplex PCR, the TCRdb table keeps only in-frame clones and is missing some. This sample has about 46,000 clones, with approximately 89% found just once. Sequenced: peripheral blood. The receptors were gathered from a man aged 50 to 59 with acute or convalescent COVID-19.

This clone showed up just once. The chain joins TRBV4-3 to TRBJ1-5; the D gene is possibly TRBD1 (5 bases). The V gene lost 5 bases and the J gene lost 1 base, with 6 bases spanning the gap. CDR3 length: 13 amino acids. CDR1 is LGHNA, CDR2 YSLEER, per germline. CDR3 region: CASSRGSNQPQHF. The DNA for the CDR3 is TGCGCCAGCAGCAGGGGAAGCAATCAGCCCCAGCATTTT.

The rearrangement uses TRBV27 and TRBJ1-4, with D possibly matching TRBD1 (6 bases). CDR3 length equals 17 residues. V was shortened by 5 bases and J by 6 bases, with 22 bases between the two germline ends. Germline CDR1 MNHEY, CDR2 SMNVEV (reference sequence). The CDR3 DNA sequence: TGTGCCAGCAGTCACTGGGGGCTAGGGGCAGGGGATGAAAAACTGTTTTTT. Its translation is CASSHWGLGAGDEKLFF.

The table lists this clone with a count of one. The chain employs TRBV6-6 and TRBJ2-1; 8 bases match TRBD2. Germline assignment: CDR1 MNHNY and CDR2 SVGAGI (reference sequence). The CDR3 length is 15 residues. V lost 6 bases to trimming and J lost 0 bases; unmatched junction nucleotides: 4. The chain's CDR3 is CASSRGTSSYNEQFF. Written as DNA, the CDR3 is TGTGCCAGCAGCCGCGGGACTAGCTCCTACAATGAGCAGTTCTTC.

The chain joins TRBV4-1 to TRBJ1-1; D gene unclear. The CDR3 sequence is 16 residues long. Trimming removed 0 bases from V and 0 bases from J, with 11 bases in between. Germline values: CDR1 MGHRA, CDR2 YSYEKL. The CDR3 bases are TGCGCCAGCAGCCAAGAGTGGGCGACGATGAACACTGAAGCTTTCTTT. As protein: CASSQEWATMNTEAFF.

The rearrangement joins TRBV28 to TRBJ1-1; no clear D. The germline V gene has CDR1 MDHEN and CDR2 SYDVKM. Trimming stripped 2 bases from V and 0 bases from J, with 7 bases between. CDR3 length equals 14 residues. The DNA for the CDR3 is TGTGCCAGCAGTTTACAGTTTATGAACACTGAAGCTTTCTTT. It encodes CASSLQFMNTEAFF.

This chain links TRBV9 with TRBJ1-5; possible D gene TRBD1, 6 bases. The V gene lost 4 bases and the J gene lost 5 bases, with 13 bases spanning the gap. The germline V gene encodes CDR1 SGDLS and CDR2 YYNGEE. This CDR3 comprises 14 residues. This chain's CDR3 is CASSSGQPDQPQHF. The DNA of the CDR3 is TGTGCCAGCAGCTCAGGACAGCCAGATCAGCCCCAGCATTTT.

This clone was observed a handful of times. The chain links TRBV2 to TRBJ1-5, with D unclear. The V gene lost 2 bases and the J gene lost 11 bases, with 16 bases spanning the gap. The CDR3 loop spans 14 amino acids. The germline CDR1 and CDR2 sequences are SNHLY and FYNNEI. Here the CDR3 DNA reads TGTGCCAGCAGTGAAACCTACGCCCGGGAGACCCAGCATTTT. Encoded protein: CASSETYARETQHF.

The chain uses TRBV6-5 and TRBJ2-2; 7 bases are shared with TRBD2. This CDR3 region has 14 residues. The germline V gene encodes CDR1 MNHEY and CDR2 SVGAGI. After removal of 7 bases from V and 3 bases from J, the junction contained 5 bases not matched to a gene. The CDR3 nucleotides read TGTGCCAGCATTGCGGGGGTCGACACCGGGGAGCTGTTTTTT. Protein sequence: CASIAGVDTGELFF.

The chain has TRBV20-1 and TRBJ2-1; a weak D match, TRBD2 (5 bases). Trimming took off 5 bases at V and 15 bases at J, with 17 bases between the two ends. CDR3 size: 11 residues. Germline CDR1 is DFQATT and CDR2 is SNEGSKA (reference sequence). The CDR3 loop is CSAYTSFERFF. CDR3 DNA: TGCAGTGCTTATACTAGTTTTGAACGGTTCTTC.

The rearrangement uses TRBV7-9 and TRBJ1-1; D is perhaps TRBD1 (5 bases). The CDR3 covers 14 residues. V gave up 7 bases and J gave up 4 bases, with 16 bases separating them. From germline, CDR1 is SEHNR and CDR2 FQNEAQ (reference sequence). The CDR3: CASTVIPDSTEAFF. The DNA for the CDR3 is TGTGCCAGCACCGTAATCCCAGACAGCACTGAAGCTTTCTTT.

This clone was recorded only once. This sequence joins TRBV19 and TRBJ2-3, with D unresolved. V shed 3 bases and J shed 5 bases, with 3 bases lying between them. The CDR3 extends over 11 amino acids. Germline V lookup: CDR1 LNHDA, CDR2 SQIVND (reference sequence). The CDR3 nucleotides read TGTGCCAGTAGTATCCTAGATACGCAGTATTTT. It codes for CASSILDTQYF.

This chain links TRBV6-2 or TRBV6-3 with TRBJ1-1; TRBD1 is a possible D gene (5 bases). The CDR3 consists of 17 residues. Trimming removed 4 bases at V and 0 bases at J, with 18 bases between. In germline, CDR1 is MNHEY, CDR2 SVGEGT. Here the CDR3 reads CASSSTRGGNLNTEAFF. DNA for the CDR3: TGTGCCAGCAGTTCGACCCGGGGGGGTAACCTGAACACTGAAGCTTTCTTT.

The chain uses TRBV9 and TRBJ2-7, with 9 bases identical to TRBD1. Germline V gives CDR1 SGDLS, CDR2 YYNGEE. V was clipped by 0 bases and J by 6 bases; unmatched bases: 7. This CDR3 has 15 residues. In nucleotides, the CDR3 is TGTGCCAGCAGCGTAGGGGGACAGGGCTCTCTCGAGCAGTACTTC. Its translation is CASSVGGQGSLEQYF.

This clone was recorded once. The chain joins TRBV5-1 to TRBJ2-2, with 7 bases matching TRBD1. There are 14 residues in the CDR3. CDR1 and CDR2 (germline): SGHRS, YFSETQ. V was pared by 3 bases and J by 4 bases, with 3 bases of the junction left unmatched. The CDR3 DNA reads as TGCGCCAGCAGCTCGGGACAGACCACCGGGGAGCTGTTTTTT. Amino acids: CASSSGQTTGELFF.

Written as DNA, the CDR3 is TGTGCCAGCAGCCAAGCGGGGGGGCCGGCGTACGAGCAGTACTTC. Residues: CASSQAGGPAYEQYF. The chain has TRBV3-1 (or the pseudogene TRBV3-2) and TRBJ2-7; 8 nucleotides align to TRBD2. Trimming cost V 1 base and J 4 bases; bases outside gene matches: 6. Germline-derived CDR1 and CDR2 are LGHDT and YNNKEL (reference sequence). This CDR3 is built from 15 residues.

The CDR3 loop is CASSPPVGRGETQYF. DNA for the CDR3: TGTGCCAGCTCACCACCTGTGGGGCGCGGAGAGACCCAGTACTTC. This sequence joins TRBV18 and TRBJ2-5, with D perhaps TRBD1 (5 bases). Germline CDR1 KGHSH, CDR2 LQKENI. The CDR3 is 15 residues long. Trimming left V 0 bases short and J 4 bases short, with 12 bases between.

The rearrangement links TRBV3-1 (or the pseudogene TRBV3-2) to TRBJ2-5, with 14 positions matching TRBD2. The ends lost 4 bases at V and 5 bases at J; junction bases unmatched: 3. Per the germline V gene, CDR1 is LGHDT and CDR2 is YNNKEL (reference sequence). The CDR3 has 15 residues. CDR3 sequence (DNA): TGTGCCAGCAGCCTCCGGACTAGCGGGGGGGAGACCCAGTACTTC. This encodes CASSLRTSGGETQYF.

For the CDR3, the DNA is TGCGCCAGCAGCTGGGGTGGGACTAGCGGTAGCACAGATACGCAGTATTTT. Protein product: CASSWGGTSGSTDTQYF. The V gene is TRBV5-1, the J gene TRBJ2-3, with TRBD2 matching over 11 bases. V lost 3 bases to trimming and J lost 0 bases; unmatched junction nucleotides: 6. Germline V CDR1 and CDR2: SGHRS, YFSETQ. The CDR3 totals 17 residues.

This clone was observed a handful of times. The CDR3 DNA reads as TGTGCCAGCAGCAAAGCTAGCGGGGGAAATACGCAGTATTTT. Translation gives CASSKASGGNTQYF. This sequence joins TRBV9 and TRBJ2-3; 10 positions match TRBD2. This CDR3 contains 14 residues. Losses at the gene ends were 4 bases for V and 7 bases for J; bases not matched to a gene: 6. Looked up from germline, CDR1 is SGDLS and CDR2 is YYNGEE.

This sequence joins TRBV6-5 and TRBJ1-1; 9 positions agree with TRBD1. The V segment lost 7 bases and the J segment 1 base; nucleotides outside the gene matches: 4. The CDR3 has 14 residues. CDR1 MNHEY and CDR2 SVGAGI come from the germline V gene. As DNA, the CDR3 is TGTGCCAGCATCCCGGGACAGGGGAACACTGAAGCTTTCTTT. It specifies CASIPGQGNTEAFF.

The chain employs TRBV2 and TRBJ1-1, with D uncertain. Trimming took off 4 bases at V and 4 bases at J, with 13 bases between the two ends. The CDR3 consists of 14 residues. The germline V gene encodes CDR1 SNHLY and CDR2 FYNNEI. CDR3 loop: CASSGGRSSTEAFF. The CDR3 DNA reads as TGTGCCAGCAGTGGAGGGCGTAGCTCCACTGAAGCTTTCTTT.

The V and J genes are TRBV28 and TRBJ1-3, with D unclear. The germline gives CDR1 MDHEN, CDR2 SYDVKM. Trimming pared 5 bases from V and 1 base from J, leaving 6 bases between. CDR3 size: 13 residues. The CDR3 here is CASSPPSGNTIYF. CDR3 bases: TGTGCCAGCAGTCCTCCTTCTGGAAACACCATATATTTT.

This clone has only one observation. J is TRBJ1-1 and V is TRBV6-5, with no clear D. Trimming cost V 0 bases and J 0 bases, with 8 bases left between them. The CDR3 is 15 amino acids. Germline-derived CDR1 and CDR2 are MNHEY and SVGAGI. DNA of the CDR3: TGTGCCAGCAGTTACTCTGGGGAGATGAACACTGAAGCTTTCTTT. This sequence encodes CASSYSGEMNTEAFF.

This clone was seen only once. The rearrangement links TRBV6-6 to TRBJ1-1; D may be TRBD1 (5 bases). Germline V gene data show CDR1 as MNHNY and CDR2 as SVGAGI (reference sequence). The CDR3 covers 15 residues. V was cut by 2 bases and J by 4 bases, with 14 bases left in between. DNA of the CDR3: TGTGCCAGCAGTTACGACGGGGACTGGGGCACTGAAGCTTTCTTT. Protein: CASSYDGDWGTEAFF.

The chain carries TRBV5-4 and TRBJ1-1, with 11 bases that match TRBD1. The CDR3 contains 14 residues. In germline, CDR1 is SGHNT, CDR2 YYREEE (reference sequence). The V gene end was trimmed by 7 bases and the J gene end by 4 bases; junction bases not matched to a gene: 6. CDR3 in amino acids: CASFLDRGPTEAFF. CDR3 DNA: TGTGCCAGCTTCTTGGACAGGGGGCCCACTGAAGCTTTCTTT.